This paragraph covers one T cell receptor (beta chain) sequence. No antigen is known for it. This specimen comes from a study of T-cell reconstitution after alpha-beta-depleted transplantation in children. Whole-study findings and limits: Counts and diversity of T cells one year after transplant came mostly from newly produced T cells. Several hundred expanded graft clones reportedly gave rise to the alpha-beta T cells present about two months after transplant. Certain patients had high TCRbeta diversity at day 60, and it came from recipient T cells and thymic progenitors that survived.

Molecular barcoding with unique molecular identifiers was used for the TCRbeta library. TCRdb ran MiXCR on the PCR reads and lists one entry per CDR3 protein. The data hold 450,000 to 600,000 distinct CDR3 sequences, with 13% observed a single time. V trimming: 7 bases; J trimming: 2 bases; junction bases outside the gene matches: 7. This CDR3 region has 14 residues. Germline-derived CDR1 and CDR2 are GTSNPN and SVGIG (reference sequence). V is TRBV30 and J is TRBJ2-1; TRBD2 agrees at 8 bases. The sequence derives from a male patient younger than 18 who had a stem cell transplant for acute myeloid leukemia, so the T cells may come from the graft donor. This specimen was PBMCs, mostly from graft donor cells, taken 360 days after TCRalphabeta/CD19-depleted stem cell transplant. The CDR3 spells CAFQREGPYNEQFF. The CDR3 DNA is TGTGCCTTTCAACGGGAGGGCCCCTACAATGAGCAGTTCTTC.